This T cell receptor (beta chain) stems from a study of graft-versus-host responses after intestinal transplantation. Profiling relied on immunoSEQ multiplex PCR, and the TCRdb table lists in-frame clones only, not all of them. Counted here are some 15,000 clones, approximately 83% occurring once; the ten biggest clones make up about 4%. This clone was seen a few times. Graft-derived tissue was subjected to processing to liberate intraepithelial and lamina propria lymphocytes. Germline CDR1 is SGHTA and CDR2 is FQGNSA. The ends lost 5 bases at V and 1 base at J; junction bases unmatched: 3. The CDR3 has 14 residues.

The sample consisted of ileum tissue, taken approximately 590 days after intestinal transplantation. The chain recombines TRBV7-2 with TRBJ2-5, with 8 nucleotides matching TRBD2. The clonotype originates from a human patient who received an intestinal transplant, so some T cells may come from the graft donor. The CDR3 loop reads CASSPRGAQETQYF. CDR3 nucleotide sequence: TGTGCCAGCAGCCCGCGGGGGGCCCAAGAGACCCAGTACTTC.